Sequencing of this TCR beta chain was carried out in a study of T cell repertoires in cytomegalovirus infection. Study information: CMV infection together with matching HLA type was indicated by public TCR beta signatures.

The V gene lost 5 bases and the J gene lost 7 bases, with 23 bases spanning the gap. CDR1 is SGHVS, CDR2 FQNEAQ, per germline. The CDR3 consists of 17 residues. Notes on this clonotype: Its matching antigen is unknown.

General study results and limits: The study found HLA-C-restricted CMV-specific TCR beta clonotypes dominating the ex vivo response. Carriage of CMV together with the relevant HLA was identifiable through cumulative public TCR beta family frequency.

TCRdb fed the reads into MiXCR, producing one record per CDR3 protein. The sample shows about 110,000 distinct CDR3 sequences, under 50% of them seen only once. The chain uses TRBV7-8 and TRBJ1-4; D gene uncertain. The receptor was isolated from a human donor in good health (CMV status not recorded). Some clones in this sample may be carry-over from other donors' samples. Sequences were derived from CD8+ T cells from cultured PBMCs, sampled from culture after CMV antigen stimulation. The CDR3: CASSPRPEGLNSEKLFF. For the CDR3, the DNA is TGTGCCAGCAGCCCCCGACCGGAAGGGTTAAATAGTGAAAAACTGTTTTTT.